This TCR beta chain was captured by sequencing in a study of regulatory T cells in long-lasting Graves disease. Regarding time point: newly diagnosed GD, antithyroid drugs for less than 3 months. After RNA was extracted from PBMCs, the TCR library was made from it. The collection involved drawing approximately 9 milliliters of peripheral blood into EDTA tubes. Trimming cost V 3 bases and J 4 bases, with 12 bases left between them. Germline V gene sequence: CDR1 SGHTA, CDR2 FQGNSA. The length of the CDR3 is 15 residues. This clonotype has a count of ten or more. With iRepertoire HTBI primers and Arm-PCR of CDR3 regions, TCR beta libraries were built. TCRdb used MiXCR to reprocess the multiplex PCR reads, holding one entry per CDR3 protein. The repertoire holds hundreds of thousands of distinct CDR3 sequences, with approximately 13% as singletons. This same sample was also taken into another study, of T cells in Graves' hyperthyroidism and ophthalmopathy. According to that study: In blood, most of the thyroid clonotypes expanded above 0.001 were also present. Ophthalmopathy got predicted by the model a median 6.5 months before its onset.

This sequence was found in a young man with Graves disease. Here the sequenced sample was peripheral blood mononuclear cells (PBMCs), taken at new diagnosis, from a patient treated with antithyroid drugs. The gene calls are TRBV7-2 and TRBJ2-2, with D unresolved. CDR3 in amino acids: CASSLGSIPTGELFF. The CDR3 DNA is TGTGCCAGCAGCTTGGGCTCAATCCCCACCGGGGAGCTGTTTTTT.